What follows are 23 T cell receptor beta chains derived from one specimen sequenced in a study of T-cell memory formation after mild COVID-19. TCRdb redid the calling of the 5' RACE reads with MiXCR, one entry per CDR3 protein. The profile covers about 190,000 distinct CDR3 sequences, with around 25% appearing a single time and roughly 11% taken by the ten largest. Sequencing was performed on PBMCs or a T cell subset sorted from them (not recorded which). The receptors originated from an adult woman who had mild COVID-19 (a few samples of this study predate the infection). Cell type and time point are not known.

The chain combines TRBV9 with TRBJ2-7; 15 nucleotides agree with TRBD2. CDR3 length: 16 residues. The germline V gene has CDR1 SGDLS and CDR2 YYNGEE. V lost 0 bases, J lost 6 bases, and 4 bases stayed unmatched. Here the CDR3 DNA reads TGTGCCAGCAGCGTAGACGGACTAGCGGGGGGGCGCGAGCAGTACTTC. As protein: CASSVDGLAGGREQYF.

In its sample, this clonotype was seen a few times. CDR3 coding DNA: TGTGCCAGCAAAGGACAGGGGAACACCGGGGAGCTGTTTTTT. Residues: CASKGQGNTGELFF. This chain connects TRBV2 to TRBJ2-2, with 8 bases lining up with TRBD1. CDR1 is SNHLY, CDR2 FYNNEI, per germline. V gave up 7 bases and J gave up 1 base; unmatched junction bases: 2. There are 14 residues in the CDR3.

This clonotype was counted only a few times. The genes are TRBV13 and TRBJ1-5, with TRBD1 identical over 9 bases. CDR1 is PRHDT, CDR2 FYEKMQ, per germline (reference sequence). V shed 1 base and J 4 bases; nucleotides not matched to a gene: 11. The CDR3 has 18 amino acids. The CDR3, as DNA: TGTGCCAGCAGCTTAGAGGGGCCCGGGACAGGGTTGAATCAGCCCCAGCATTTT. Translating gives CASSLEGPGTGLNQPQHF. Drawing the rest from reference TRBV13 and TRBJ1-5, the complete variable domain is AAGVIQSPRHLIKEKRETATLKCYPIPRHDTVYWYQQGPGQDPQFLISFYEKMQSDKGSIPDRFSAQQFSDYHSELNMSSLELGDSALYFCASSLEGPGTGLNQPQHFGDGTRLSIL.

There are a few counts of this clonotype. The chain recombines TRBV11-1 with TRBJ1-1, with 11 bases lining up with TRBD1. From germline, CDR1 is SGHAT and CDR2 FQDESV (reference sequence). This CDR3 is 14 amino acids long. V was pared by 5 bases and J by 5 bases, with 4 bases of the junction left unmatched. CDR3 DNA: TGTGCCAGCAGCCAGGACAGGGGGCTTACTGAAGCTTTCTTT. Translating it yields CASSQDRGLTEAFF. Together with reference TRBV11-1 and TRBJ1-1, the CDR3 gives the full variable domain: EAEVAQSPRYKITEKSQAVAFWCDPISGHATLYWYRQILGQGPELLVQFQDESVVDDSQLPKDRFSAERLKGVDSTLKIQPAELGDSAMYLCASSQDRGLTEAFFGQGTRLTVV.

The rearrangement joins TRBV7-8 to TRBJ2-1, with 11 nucleotides matching TRBD2. Germline loops: CDR1 SGHVS, CDR2 FQNEAQ. Trimming took 5 bases from V and 8 from J; bases not matched to a gene: 2. The CDR3 is 13 amino acids. The chain's CDR3 is CASSTGLADEQFF. DNA for the CDR3: TGTGCCAGCAGCACGGGACTAGCGGATGAGCAGTTCTTC.

The gene calls are TRBV6-5 and TRBJ2-5; 8 positions agree with TRBD1. Germline values: CDR1 MNHEY, CDR2 SVGAGI. The CDR3 runs to 15 residues. V was pared by 6 bases and J by 3 bases, with 9 bases of the junction left unmatched. In DNA, the CDR3 is TGTGCCAGCAGATCTGGGGGGACAGGAAAAGAGACCCAGTACTTC. Residues: CASRSGGTGKETQYF.

This clonotype was observed a few times. The chain is built from TRBV12-3 or TRBV12-4 and TRBJ2-7; possibly TRBD1 for D (5 bases). This CDR3 is built from 15 residues. Between the trimmed V and J ends, which lost 2 bases and 6 bases, there was a span of 17 bases. CDR3 DNA: TGTGCCAGCAGTTTATCCAGGGTGGCCCTCTTCGAGCAGTACTTC. Amino acids: CASSLSRVALFEQYF.

This clonotype was detected a few times. The rearrangement links TRBV30 to TRBJ1-1, with unresolved D. Trimming shortened V by 2 bases and J by 1 base, and 8 bases separated the two germline ends. The CDR3 length is 13 residues. From germline, CDR1 is GTSNPN and CDR2 SVGIG (reference sequence). CDR3 loop: CAWSLTGNTEAFF. The CDR3 DNA follows: TGTGCCTGGAGTTTGACGGGGAACACTGAAGCTTTCTTT.

A few counts support this clonotype. The rearrangement joins TRBV6-5 to TRBJ2-7; 9 bases are a match to TRBD1. This CDR3 is 15 amino acids long. After removal of 4 bases from V and 1 base from J, the junction contained 5 bases not matched to a gene. CDR1 MNHEY and CDR2 SVGAGI come from the germline V gene. In DNA form, the CDR3 reads TGTGCCAGCAGTTCACAGGGGGCTAGGTCCTACGAGCAGTACTTC. It codes for CASSSQGARSYEQYF.

To note about this clonotype: One junction end does not reproduce the germline sequence, and a read error may be involved. The chain recombines TRBV7-7 with TRBJ2-3, with D hard to call. Germline values: CDR1 SSHAT, CDR2 FNYEAQ (reference sequence). The CDR3 extends over 14 amino acids. The CDR3 DNA sequence: TGTGCTAGCAGCACCGCAGTGGACACAGATACGCAGTATTTT. Protein sequence: CASSTAVDTDTQYF.

J is TRBJ2-3 and V is TRBV9; 9 positions agree with TRBD2. The CDR3 spans 16 residues. Germline CDR1 and CDR2: SGDLS and YYNGEE. V lost 0 bases to trimming and J lost 3 bases; unmatched junction nucleotides: 5. DNA of the CDR3: TGTGCCAGCAGCGTAGCCATGCTAGCGGGGACAGATACGCAGTATTTT. This encodes CASSVAMLAGTDTQYF.

The chain links TRBV7-2 to TRBJ1-3; no firm D call. V was trimmed by 1 base and J by 4 bases, leaving 8 bases between them. Germline CDR1 is SGHTA and CDR2 is FQGNSA. This CDR3 spans 14 amino acids. In DNA form, the CDR3 reads TGTGCCAGCAGCTTAGTAACAGAAGGAAACACCATATATTTT. It is translated as CASSLVTEGNTIYF.

This clonotype appeared a few times. This chain connects TRBV7-9 to TRBJ2-5; D perhaps matches TRBD2 (6 bases). This CDR3 is 15 amino acids long. With 5 bases removed from V and 5 bases from J, the gap between germline ends came to 18 bases. The germline V gene encodes CDR1 SEHNR and CDR2 FQNEAQ (reference sequence). The CDR3 nucleotides read TGTGCCAGCAGCACCTCGGGACTCGAGGGGGAGACCCAGTACTTC. Translation: CASSTSGLEGETQYF.

The chain has TRBV7-6 and TRBJ2-1, with a weak D call TRBD2 (5 bases). This CDR3 has 13 amino acids. Germline V gives CDR1 SGHVS, CDR2 FNYEAQ. V lost 6 bases, J lost 6 bases, and 12 bases lay in between. CDR3 sequence (DNA): TGTGCCAGCAGGGGTCGCGGGCGCAATGAGCAGTTCTTC. It codes for CASRGRGRNEQFF.

Here the CDR3 reads CASSLDGIGYTF. The CDR3 DNA reads as TGTGCCAGCAGCTTGGACGGTATCGGCTACACCTTC. This rearrangement joins TRBV5-5 to TRBJ1-2; D is unresolved. V lost 0 bases to trimming and J lost 8 bases, with 8 bases between them. Germline CDR1 is SGHKS and CDR2 is YYEKEE (reference sequence). The CDR3 runs 12 residues.

The rearrangement joins TRBV19 to TRBJ2-7; no clear D. The germline CDR1 and CDR2 sequences are LNHDA and SQIVND (reference sequence). The CDR3 consists of 13 residues. The germline V and J ends were trimmed by 5 bases and 4 bases, with 12 bases remaining between them. The CDR3 protein is CASSRDKDYEQYF. The CDR3 DNA sequence: TGTGCCAGTAGTCGAGACAAAGATTACGAGCAGTACTTC.

This clonotype appeared a single time. The chain is built from TRBV5-1 and TRBJ1-2; D might be TRBD1 (5 bases). CDR1 SGHRS and CDR2 YFSETQ come from the germline V gene. Trimming removed 2 bases from V and 3 bases from J, with 14 bases in between. The length of the CDR3 is 15 residues. CDR3 nucleotides: TGCGCCAGCAGCTTCGGGGAAGGGGTGGACTATGGCTACACCTTC. It codes for CASSFGEGVDYGYTF.

This clonotype was detected only a few times. This rearrangement joins TRBV12-3 or TRBV12-4 to TRBJ1-1; D is undetermined. There are 13 residues in the CDR3. Trimming removed 6 bases from V and 14 bases from J, with 22 bases in between. In DNA, the CDR3 is TGTGCCAGCAGCCCCGACGACACGGCCGGGAGCTTCTTT. Protein sequence: CASSPDDTAGSFF.

This clonotype was observed a few times. The chain joins TRBV20-1 to TRBJ2-7, with 9 bases lining up with TRBD2. The germline gives CDR1 DFQATT, CDR2 SNEGSKA (reference sequence). With 5 bases clipped from V and 6 bases from J, the junction kept 11 bases outside the gene matches. There are 14 residues in the CDR3. This CDR3 is CSARGGAGISEQYF. CDR3 sequence (DNA): TGCAGTGCTCGCGGGGGGGCCGGGATTTCCGAGCAGTACTTC.

The genes are TRBV7-2 and TRBJ1-2; 9 positions agree with TRBD1. The ends lost 0 bases at V and 6 bases at J; junction bases unmatched: 8. Per the germline V gene, CDR1 is SGHTA and CDR2 is FQGNSA. This CDR3 has 16 amino acids. CDR3 amino acids: CASSLASGQGLHGYTF. The CDR3, as DNA: TGTGCCAGCAGCTTAGCTTCAGGACAGGGGCTACATGGCTACACCTTC.

The chain has TRBV2 and TRBJ2-5; the match to TRBD2 covers 12 bases. J was trimmed by 3 bases and V by 6 bases; bases with no gene match: 2. The CDR3 has 14 residues. Germline CDR1 reads SNHLY; CDR2 reads FYNNEI. The DNA for the CDR3 is TGTGCCAGCAGGCGGACTAGCGGGGAAGAGACCCAGTACTTC. Translated, it gives CASRRTSGEETQYF.

This clonotype was detected a few times. The chain carries TRBV5-4 and TRBJ1-1, with 9 nucleotides matching TRBD1. Looked up from germline, CDR1 is SGHNT and CDR2 is YYREEE (reference sequence). J gave up 4 bases and V 2 bases, and 9 bases lay outside the gene matches. CDR3 length: 16 amino acids. CDR3 sequence reads: CASSFSHGQGFTEAFF. CDR3 DNA: TGTGCCAGCAGCTTCTCCCACGGACAGGGGTTCACTGAAGCTTTCTTT.

The CDR3: CASSLTRSGEYEQYF. DNA of the CDR3: TGCGCCAGCAGCTTGACCAGGAGCGGGGAGTACGAGCAGTACTTC. The gene calls are TRBV5-1 and TRBJ2-7; 7 bases map to TRBD2. Unmatched junction bases numbered 8, after V lost 1 base and J lost 4 bases. The CDR3 runs to 15 residues. Germline assignment: CDR1 SGHRS and CDR2 YFSETQ.